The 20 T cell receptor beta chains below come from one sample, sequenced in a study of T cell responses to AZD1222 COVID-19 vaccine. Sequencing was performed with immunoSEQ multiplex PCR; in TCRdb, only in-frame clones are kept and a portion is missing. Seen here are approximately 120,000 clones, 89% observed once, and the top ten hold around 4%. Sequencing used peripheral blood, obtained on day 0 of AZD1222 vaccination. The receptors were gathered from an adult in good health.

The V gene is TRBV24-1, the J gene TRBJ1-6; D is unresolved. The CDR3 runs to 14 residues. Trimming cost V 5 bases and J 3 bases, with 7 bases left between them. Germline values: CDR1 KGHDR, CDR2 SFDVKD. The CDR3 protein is CATSGRLYNSPLHF. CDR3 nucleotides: TGTGCCACCAGTGGACGGCTCTATAATTCACCCCTCCACTTT.

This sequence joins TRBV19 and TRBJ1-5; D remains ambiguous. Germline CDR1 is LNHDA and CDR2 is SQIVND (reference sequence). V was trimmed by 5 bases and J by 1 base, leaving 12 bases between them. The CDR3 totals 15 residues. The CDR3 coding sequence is TGTGCCAGTAGTTTTGGAGGATCAAGCAATCAGCCCCAGCATTTT. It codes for CASSFGGSSNQPQHF.

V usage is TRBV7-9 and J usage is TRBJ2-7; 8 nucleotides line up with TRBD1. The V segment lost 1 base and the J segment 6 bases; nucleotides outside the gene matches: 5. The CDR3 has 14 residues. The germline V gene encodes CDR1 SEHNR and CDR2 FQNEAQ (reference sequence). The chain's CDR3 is CASSLGQGNVEQYF. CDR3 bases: TGTGCCAGCAGCTTAGGACAGGGGAACGTCGAGCAGTACTTC.

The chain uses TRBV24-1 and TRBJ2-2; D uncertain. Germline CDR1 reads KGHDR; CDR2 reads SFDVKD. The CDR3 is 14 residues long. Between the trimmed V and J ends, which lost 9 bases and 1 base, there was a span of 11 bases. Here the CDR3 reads CATQFDGNTGELFF. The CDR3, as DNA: TGTGCCACCCAATTCGACGGGAACACCGGGGAGCTGTTTTTT.

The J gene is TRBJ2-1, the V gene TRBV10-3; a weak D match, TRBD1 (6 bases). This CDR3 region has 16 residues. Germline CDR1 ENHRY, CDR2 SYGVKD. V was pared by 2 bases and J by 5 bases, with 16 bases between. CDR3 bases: TGTGCCATCAGTGAGCGGACTGAGGGACACGACAATGAGCAGTTCTTC. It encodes CAISERTEGHDNEQFF.

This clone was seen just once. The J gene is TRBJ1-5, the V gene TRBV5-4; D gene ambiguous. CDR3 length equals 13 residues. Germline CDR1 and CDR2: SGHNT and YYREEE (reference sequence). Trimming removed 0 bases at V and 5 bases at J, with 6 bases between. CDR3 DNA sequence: TGTGCCAGCAGCTTGGGGGGAGATCAGCCCCAGCATTTT. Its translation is CASSLGGDQPQHF.

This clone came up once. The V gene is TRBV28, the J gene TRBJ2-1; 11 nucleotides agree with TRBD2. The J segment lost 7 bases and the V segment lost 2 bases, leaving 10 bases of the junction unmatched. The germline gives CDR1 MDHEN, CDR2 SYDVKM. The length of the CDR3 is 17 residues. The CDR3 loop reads CASSLLLPTSGKNEQFF. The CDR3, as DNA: TGTGCCAGCAGTTTACTCCTACCGACTAGCGGGAAGAATGAGCAGTTCTTC.

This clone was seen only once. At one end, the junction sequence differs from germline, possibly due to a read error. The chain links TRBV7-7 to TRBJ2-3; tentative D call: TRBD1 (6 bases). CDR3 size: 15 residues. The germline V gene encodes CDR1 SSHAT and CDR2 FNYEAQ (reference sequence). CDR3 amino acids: CASSLGGTSTDTQYF. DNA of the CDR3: TGTGCTAGCAGCTTAGGGGGAACTAGCACAGATACGCAGTATTTT. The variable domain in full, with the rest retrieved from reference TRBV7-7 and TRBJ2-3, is GAGVSQSPRYKVTKRGQDVTLRCDPISSHATLYWYQQALGQGPEFLTYFNYEAQPDKSGLPSDRFSAERPEGSISTLTIQRTEQRDSAMYRCASSLGGTSTDTQYFGPGTRLTVL.

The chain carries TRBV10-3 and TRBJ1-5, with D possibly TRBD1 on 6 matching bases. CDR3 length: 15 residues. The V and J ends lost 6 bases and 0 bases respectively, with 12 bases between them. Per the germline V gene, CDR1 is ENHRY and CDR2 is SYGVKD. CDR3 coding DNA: TGTGCCATCAGCCGGGGGGCGGGTAGCAATCAGCCCCAGCATTTT. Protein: CAISRGAGSNQPQHF.

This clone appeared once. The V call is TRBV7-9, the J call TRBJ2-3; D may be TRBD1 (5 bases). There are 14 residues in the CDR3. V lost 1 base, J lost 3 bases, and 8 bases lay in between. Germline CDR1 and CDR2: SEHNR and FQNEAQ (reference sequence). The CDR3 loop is CASSLVQGTDTQYF. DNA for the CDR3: TGTGCCAGCAGCTTAGTTCAGGGAACAGATACGCAGTATTTT.

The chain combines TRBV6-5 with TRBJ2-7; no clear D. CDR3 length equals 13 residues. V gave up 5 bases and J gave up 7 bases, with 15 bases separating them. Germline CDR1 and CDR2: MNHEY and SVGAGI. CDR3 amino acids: CASSPAALWEQYF. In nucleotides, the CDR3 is TGTGCCAGCAGTCCGGCGGCGCTTTGGGAGCAGTACTTC.

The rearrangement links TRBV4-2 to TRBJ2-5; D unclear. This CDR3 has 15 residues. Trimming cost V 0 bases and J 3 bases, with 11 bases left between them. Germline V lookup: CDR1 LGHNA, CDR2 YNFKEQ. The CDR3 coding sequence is TGTGCCAGCAGCCAAGATGCGTGGGCCGAAGAGACCCAGTACTTC. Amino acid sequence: CASSQDAWAEETQYF.

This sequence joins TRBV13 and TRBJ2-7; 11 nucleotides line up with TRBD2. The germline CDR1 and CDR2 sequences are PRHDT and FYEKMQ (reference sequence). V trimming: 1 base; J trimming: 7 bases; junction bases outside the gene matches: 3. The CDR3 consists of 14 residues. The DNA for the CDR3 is TGTGCCAGCAGCTTAGTACTAGCGGGGGTTGAGCAGTACTTC. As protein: CASSLVLAGVEQYF.

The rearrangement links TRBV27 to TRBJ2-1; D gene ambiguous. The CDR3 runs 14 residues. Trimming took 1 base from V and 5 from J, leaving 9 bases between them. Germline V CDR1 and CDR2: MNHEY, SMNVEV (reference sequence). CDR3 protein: CASSLLDRDNEQFF. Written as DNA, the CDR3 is TGTGCCAGCAGTTTATTGGATCGGGACAATGAGCAGTTCTTC.

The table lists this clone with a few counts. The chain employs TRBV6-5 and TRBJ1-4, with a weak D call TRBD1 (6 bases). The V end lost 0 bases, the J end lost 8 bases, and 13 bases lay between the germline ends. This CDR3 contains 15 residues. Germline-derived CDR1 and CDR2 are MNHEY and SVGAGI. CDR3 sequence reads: CASSYSSGGNEKLFF. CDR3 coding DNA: TGTGCCAGCAGTTACTCGAGCGGGGGCAACGAAAAACTGTTTTTT.

The CDR3 sequence is CASSQDRMEAQPQHF. The CDR3 DNA is TGTGCCAGCAGCCAAGATCGTATGGAGGCTCAGCCCCAGCATTTT. The chain combines TRBV4-2 with TRBJ1-5; unclear D gene. The V end lost 0 bases, the J end lost 6 bases, and 12 bases lay between the germline ends. The CDR3 spans 15 residues. Germline values: CDR1 LGHNA, CDR2 YNFKEQ.

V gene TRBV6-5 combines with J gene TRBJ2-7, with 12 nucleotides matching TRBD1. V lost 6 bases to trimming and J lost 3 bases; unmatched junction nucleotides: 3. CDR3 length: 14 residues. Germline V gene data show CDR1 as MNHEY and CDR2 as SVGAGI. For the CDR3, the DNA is TGTGCCAGCAGGGGGACAGGGGGCAACTACGAGCAGTACTTC. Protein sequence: CASRGTGGNYEQYF.

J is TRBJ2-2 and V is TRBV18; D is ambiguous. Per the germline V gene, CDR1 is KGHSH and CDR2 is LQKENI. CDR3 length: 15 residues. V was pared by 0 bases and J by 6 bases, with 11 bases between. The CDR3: CASSPPEGIAGELFF. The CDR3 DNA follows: TGTGCCAGCTCACCACCGGAAGGGATCGCCGGGGAGCTGTTTTTT.

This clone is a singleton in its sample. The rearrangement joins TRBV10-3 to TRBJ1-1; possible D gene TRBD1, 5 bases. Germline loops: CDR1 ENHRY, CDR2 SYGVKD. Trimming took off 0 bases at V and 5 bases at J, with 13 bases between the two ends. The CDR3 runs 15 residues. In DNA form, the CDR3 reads TGTGCCATCAGTGAGTCGAGGATAGGGGAGACTGAAGCTTTCTTT. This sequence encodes CAISESRIGETEAFF.

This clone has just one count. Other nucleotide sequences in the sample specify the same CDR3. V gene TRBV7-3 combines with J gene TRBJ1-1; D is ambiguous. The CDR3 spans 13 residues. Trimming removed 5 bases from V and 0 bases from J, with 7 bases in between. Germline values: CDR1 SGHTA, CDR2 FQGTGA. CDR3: CASSLHMNTEAFF. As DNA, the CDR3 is TGTGCCAGCAGCCTGCACATGAACACTGAAGCTTTCTTT.